This paragraph reports one T cell receptor (beta chain). Its antigen is still unknown. TCRdb re-called the RT-PCR reads through MiXCR, storing one row per CDR3 protein. The sample holds 15,000 to 20,000 distinct CDR3 sequences, 61% seen once. The data derive from a study of yellow fever vaccine responses in identical twins. Findings of the study overall: A vaccine T cell response that seemed partly convergent and partly personalized was reported in twins.

Germline V gene data show CDR1 as SGHTA and CDR2 as FQGTGA. After removal of 4 bases from V and 7 bases from J, the junction contained 5 bases not matched to a gene. This CDR3 has 15 residues. The rearrangement uses TRBV7-3 and TRBJ2-1; 12 positions agree with TRBD2. The sequence derives from a woman under 30 who received the yellow fever vaccine. The sequencing used T cells from blood (PBMCs), unsorted or a sorted subset (not recorded which), collected before or after yellow fever vaccination (not recorded which). This CDR3 reads CASSSGLAGQNEQFF. CDR3 in DNA: TGTGCCAGCAGCTCGGGACTAGCGGGCCAAAATGAGCAGTTCTTC.